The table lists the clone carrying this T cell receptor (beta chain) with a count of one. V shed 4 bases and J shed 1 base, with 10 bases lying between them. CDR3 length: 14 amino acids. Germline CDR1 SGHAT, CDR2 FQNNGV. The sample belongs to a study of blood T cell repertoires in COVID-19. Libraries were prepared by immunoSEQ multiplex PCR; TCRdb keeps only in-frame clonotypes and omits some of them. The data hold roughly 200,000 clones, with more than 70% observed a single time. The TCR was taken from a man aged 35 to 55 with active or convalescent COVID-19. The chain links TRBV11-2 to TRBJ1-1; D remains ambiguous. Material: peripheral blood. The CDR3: CASSSQLSNTEAFF. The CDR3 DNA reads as TGTGCCAGCAGCTCCCAATTGTCGAACACTGAAGCTTTCTTT.